Given below is one T cell receptor beta chain in context. This record comes from a study of blood T cell repertoires in COVID-19. Study information: Italy, Spain and the United States were the sources of the convalescent and acute COVID-19 samples. T cells, B-cell-depleted T cells, or PBMCs provided the cDNA or gDNA that served as material.

V shed 3 bases, J shed 5 bases, and the junction held 0 bases outside the gene matches. Per the germline V gene, CDR1 is MDHEN and CDR2 is SYDVKM. The CDR3 is made up of 13 amino acids. As processed by the authors: Quantification of nucleated cells was approximated via reference gene primer amplification. TCRdb keeps only in-frame clones here, not all; method: immunoSEQ multiplex PCR. The DNA gave D and trimming, while V, J and clone size come from that table. The sample carries tens of thousands of clones, 90% recorded once. The chain couples TRBV28 to TRBJ2-2, with 7 bases lining up with TRBD2. The receptor was derived from a woman older than 75 with active or convalescent COVID-19. The sequenced sample consisted of peripheral blood. Written as DNA, the CDR3 is TGTGCCAGCAGTTTCGGGAGGACCGGGGAGCTGTTTTTT. It yields the protein CASSFGRTGELFF.